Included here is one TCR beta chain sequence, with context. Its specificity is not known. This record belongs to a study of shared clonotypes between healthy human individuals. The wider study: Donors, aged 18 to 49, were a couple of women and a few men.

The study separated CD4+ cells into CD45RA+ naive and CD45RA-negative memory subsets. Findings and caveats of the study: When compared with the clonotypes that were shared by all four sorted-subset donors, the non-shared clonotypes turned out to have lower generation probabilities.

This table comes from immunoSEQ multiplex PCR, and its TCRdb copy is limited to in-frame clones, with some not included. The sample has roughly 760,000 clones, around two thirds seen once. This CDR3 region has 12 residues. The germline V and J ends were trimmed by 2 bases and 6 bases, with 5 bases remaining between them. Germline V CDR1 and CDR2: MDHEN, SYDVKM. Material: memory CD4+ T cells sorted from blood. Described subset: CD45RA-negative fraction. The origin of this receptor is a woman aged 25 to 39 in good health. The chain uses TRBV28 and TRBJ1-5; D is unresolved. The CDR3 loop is CASSLNGQPQHF. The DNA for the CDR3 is TGTGCCAGCAGTTTAAACGGTCAGCCCCAGCATTTT.